This TCR beta chain emerged from a study of CD8 T cells in ankylosing spondylitis. Findings and limits, study-wide: A motif in TCR beta, a set of several highly homologous variants, appeared characteristic of ankylosing spondylitis blood.

J gave up 2 bases and V 4 bases, and 4 bases lay outside the gene matches. Germline assignment: CDR1 DFQATT and CDR2 SNEGSKA (reference sequence). There are 14 residues in the CDR3. TCR beta libraries were made by quantitative 5'-RACE with molecular barcodes. MiXCR was run by TCRdb on the 5' RACE reads, yielding one entry per CDR3 protein. The sample has around 480,000 distinct CDR3 sequences, about a sixth seen once. A note on this clonotype: Its antigen remains unidentified.

This sequence joins TRBV20-1 and TRBJ2-1; 8 nucleotides align to TRBD2. Sequenced input: blood, either unsorted or a sorted T cell fraction (not recorded which). This sequence originates from a male donor with ankylosing spondylitis. DNA for the CDR3: TGCAGTGCTATAGCGGGGAGCCCCTACAATGAGCAGTTCTTC. It translates to CSAIAGSPYNEQFF.